This T cell receptor beta chain was recorded in a study of siplizumab effects on memory and regulatory T cells. General study results and limits: A significant reduction in alloreactive sequences traceable to unstimulated CD4+ memory cells was produced by siplizumab.

Clones were sequenced by immunoSEQ multiplex PCR, and TCRdb holds only the in-frame ones, with some missing. The data contain 50,000 or so clones, approximately 84% of them singletons. Notes on this clone: Its target is unknown.

With 6 bases removed from V and 7 bases from J, the gap between germline ends came to 15 bases. Germline V gives CDR1 MNHNS, CDR2 SASEGT. The CDR3 sequence is 14 residues long. Sequencing was performed on naive CD8+ T cells sorted from blood. The genes are TRBV6-1 and TRBJ1-4, with D perhaps TRBD1 (6 bases). This clonotype was sampled from a human donor in good health. Written as DNA, the CDR3 is TGTGCCAGCAGCCTCGACAGGCGGGGTGAAAAACTGTTTTTT. This sequence encodes CASSLDRRGEKLFF.